One sample yielded the 28 T cell receptor beta chains listed below, sequenced in a study of blood T cell repertoires in COVID-19. Using immunoSEQ multiplex PCR, the repertoire was profiled, and TCRdb retains in-frame clones only, with some absent. The sample holds more than 150,000 clones, approximately 94% seen once. What was sequenced was peripheral blood. The receptors stem from a man between 25 and 39 years old with COVID-19, enrolled during active disease.

This clone appeared once. The rearrangement links TRBV3-1 (or the pseudogene TRBV3-2) to TRBJ1-4; TRBD1 is a possible D gene (5 bases). The CDR3 covers 15 residues. Germline values: CDR1 LGHDT, CDR2 YNNKEL (reference sequence). V was shortened by 4 bases and J by 8 bases, with 17 bases between the two germline ends. Here the CDR3 DNA reads TGTGCCAGCAGCCGTGAAAGGGGTGTAAGGGAAAAACTGTTTTTT. Protein: CASSRERGVREKLFF.

The chain carries TRBV5-1 and TRBJ2-1, with 8 bases aligning to TRBD1. Per the germline V gene, CDR1 is SGHRS and CDR2 is YFSETQ. J lost 3 bases, V lost 2 bases, and 4 bases had no gene match. The CDR3 length is 15 residues. CDR3 sequence reads: CASSFDGQGYNEQFF. Written as DNA, the CDR3 is TGCGCCAGCAGCTTCGATGGACAGGGCTACAATGAGCAGTTCTTC.

The chain is built from TRBV20-1 and TRBJ2-7; a possible D gene is TRBD2 (6 bases). Germline V gene lookup returns CDR1 DFQATT and CDR2 SNEGSKA (reference sequence). CDR3 length equals 11 residues. V was clipped by 3 bases and J by 7 bases, with 10 bases between them. Written as DNA, the CDR3 is TGCAGTGCTAGGCGGGGTGGAGAGCAGTACTTC. This sequence encodes CSARRGGEQYF.

The rearrangement uses TRBV11-2 and TRBJ2-2; D possibly corresponds to TRBD1 (6 bases). The V and J ends lost 3 bases and 6 bases respectively, with 14 bases between them. From germline, CDR1 is SGHAT and CDR2 FQNNGV. The CDR3 has 15 amino acids. The CDR3 is CASSFAEGDAGELFF. In DNA, the CDR3 is TGTGCCAGCAGCTTTGCAGAGGGGGACGCCGGGGAGCTGTTTTTT. The full variable domain, completed using reference TRBV11-2 and TRBJ2-2, is EAGVAQSPRYKIIEKRQSVAFWCNPISGHATLYWYQQILGQGPKLLIQFQNNGVVDDSQLPKDRFSAERLKGVDSTLKIQPAKLEDSAVYLCASSFAEGDAGELFFGEGSRLTVL.

The chain recombines TRBV5-6 with TRBJ1-2, with a tentative D call TRBD1 (6 bases). The CDR3 spans 14 residues. V gave up 3 bases and J gave up 7 bases, with 16 bases separating them. The V gene's germline CDR1 is SGHDT and CDR2 YYEEEE. The CDR3 region is CASSWDIDPGGYTF. CDR3 in DNA: TGTGCCAGCAGCTGGGACATTGACCCCGGTGGCTACACCTTC.

The chain links TRBV19 to TRBJ2-1; weak D call: TRBD2 (5 bases). The germline gives CDR1 LNHDA, CDR2 SQIVND (reference sequence). Trimming removed 7 bases at V and 6 bases at J, with 13 bases between. There are 13 residues in the CDR3. The DNA for the CDR3 is TGTGCCAGTACAGCGGCCTCGTCCAATGAGCAGTTCTTC. Protein: CASTAASSNEQFF. The full variable domain, with the rest looked up from reference TRBV19 and TRBJ2-1, is DGGITQSPKYLFRKEGQNVTLSCEQNLNHDAMYWYRQDPGQGLRLIYYSQIVNDFQKGDIAEGYSVSREKKESFPLTVTSAQKNPTAFYLCASTAASSNEQFFGPGTRLTVL.

V usage is TRBV5-6 and J usage is TRBJ2-3; D might be TRBD1 (7 bases). This CDR3 region has 18 residues. Trimming left V 5 bases short and J 0 bases short, with 22 bases between. Looked up from germline, CDR1 is SGHDT and CDR2 is YYEEEE. The CDR3 loop is CASRTRGAPFTSTDTQYF. The CDR3 nucleotides read TGTGCCAGCAGGACCAGGGGGGCACCTTTTACTAGCACAGATACGCAGTATTTT.

This clone has just a few counts. In DNA, the CDR3 is TGCGCCAGCAGCCAAGGACCGGGACTAGCGGGGGCGGAGTGGTCCCAGTACTTC. It is translated as CASSQGPGLAGAEWSQYF. The chain combines TRBV4-1 with TRBJ2-5; 14 nucleotides line up with TRBD2. Trimming removed 1 base from V and 9 bases from J; junction bases left unmatched: 13. Germline values: CDR1 MGHRA, CDR2 YSYEKL. This CDR3 is built from 18 residues.

This chain links TRBV6-5 with TRBJ2-1; maybe TRBD2 (5 bases). V lost 7 bases to trimming and J lost 5 bases, with 9 bases between them. The CDR3 runs to 12 residues. Germline V gene lookup returns CDR1 MNHEY and CDR2 SVGAGI. CDR3 in amino acids: CASTSGNNEQFF. DNA of the CDR3: TGTGCCAGCACGTCGGGGAACAATGAGCAGTTCTTC.

The CDR3 sequence: CASSLVEGSTEAFF. Here the CDR3 DNA reads TGCGCCAGCAGCTTGGTGGAAGGGAGCACTGAAGCTTTCTTT. The J gene is TRBJ1-1, the V gene TRBV5-1; D is unclear. The CDR3 has 14 amino acids. In germline, CDR1 is SGHRS, CDR2 YFSETQ. V was shortened by 0 bases and J by 4 bases, with 10 bases between the two germline ends.

This clone was observed once. The chain links TRBV12-3 or TRBV12-4 to TRBJ2-2; D is uncertain. The CDR3 runs to 13 residues. The germline V and J ends were trimmed by 6 bases and 4 bases, with 9 bases remaining between them. The CDR3 DNA follows: TGTGCCAGCAGCCATAAGCGCACCGGGGAGCTGTTTTTT. It is translated as CASSHKRTGELFF.

The chain couples TRBV4-1 to TRBJ2-1, with 15 bases lining up with TRBD2. This CDR3 comprises 18 residues. The V gene end was trimmed by 5 bases and the J gene end by 6 bases; junction bases not matched to a gene: 11. Germline V gene lookup returns CDR1 MGHRA and CDR2 YSYEKL. Here the CDR3 DNA reads TGCGCCAGCAGCTCAACCACCGGACTAGCGGGGGGGAGCAATGAGCAGTTCTTC. This encodes CASSSTTGLAGGSNEQFF.

The CDR3: CASSLGLFDHEQYF. CDR3 nucleotides: TGTGCCAGCAGCTTGGGACTTTTCGACCACGAGCAGTACTTC. The chain recombines TRBV5-4 with TRBJ2-7; D ambiguous. This CDR3 has 14 residues. The germline CDR1 and CDR2 sequences are SGHNT and YYREEE (reference sequence). V lost 0 bases and J 5 bases, leaving 12 bases between the germline ends.

The V call is TRBV7-9, the J call TRBJ1-2, with a tentative D call TRBD1 (5 bases). There are 14 residues in the CDR3. Trimming left V 1 base short and J 6 bases short, with 12 bases between. CDR1 SEHNR and CDR2 FQNEAQ come from the germline V gene (reference sequence). The CDR3 bases are TGTGCCAGCAGCTTAGAACCAGGGTTCGATGGCTACACCTTC. The encoded protein is CASSLEPGFDGYTF.

The chain carries TRBV7-5 and TRBJ1-2; the table's D call, TRBD1, was not checked against the DNA. TRBV7-5 is shown as a pseudogene. CDR3 length equals 12 residues. The DNA for the CDR3 is TGTGTCAGAAGCTTAGGGACAGCCCGACACACCTTC. Translating it yields CVRSLGTARHTF.

The V call is TRBV19, the J call TRBJ2-7, with TRBD2 identical over 8 bases. J gave up 6 bases and V 7 bases, and 11 bases lay outside the gene matches. CDR3 length: 14 amino acids. Germline-derived CDR1 and CDR2 are LNHDA and SQIVND (reference sequence). This CDR3 reads CASTPPGGRGEQYF. The CDR3 DNA sequence: TGTGCCAGTACCCCTCCGGGAGGGCGTGGCGAGCAGTACTTC.

The rearrangement uses TRBV30 and TRBJ1-1; possible D gene TRBD1, 6 bases. The CDR3 is 14 amino acids. Trimming shortened V by 5 bases and J by 0 bases, and 13 bases separated the two germline ends. Germline CDR1 is GTSNPN and CDR2 is SVGIG (reference sequence). The CDR3 spells CAWAGGGVNTEAFF. CDR3 in DNA: TGTGCCTGGGCCGGGGGGGGCGTGAACACTGAAGCTTTCTTT.

The CDR3 region is CASSFRGDQPQHF. The DNA of the CDR3 is TGTGCCAGCAGTTTCCGGGGGGATCAGCCCCAGCATTTT. The chain joins TRBV12-3 or TRBV12-4 to TRBJ1-5, with a tentative D call TRBD1 (5 bases). There are 13 residues in the CDR3. Trimming removed 3 bases at V and 5 bases at J, with 8 bases between.

V and J are TRBV6-1 and TRBJ1-4; D is unresolved. V lost 6 bases to trimming and J lost 7 bases, with 6 bases between them. The CDR3 has 11 amino acids. Germline V CDR1 and CDR2: MNHNS, SASEGT. The CDR3 coding sequence is TGTGCCAGCAGGGGCACTGAAAAACTGTTTTTT. Its translation is CASRGTEKLFF.

The chain uses TRBV5-5 and TRBJ1-3; 7 bases are shared with TRBD1. CDR3 length equals 14 residues. V lost 7 bases, J lost 4 bases, and 8 bases stayed unmatched. Looked up from germline, CDR1 is SGHKS and CDR2 is YYEKEE (reference sequence). The CDR3 DNA reads TGTGCCAGCTCACAAGGGACAGCGGGAAACACCATATATTTT. This gives the protein CASSQGTAGNTIYF.

Here the CDR3 reads CASSQDSLGNEQFF. In DNA, the CDR3 is TGCGCCAGCAGCCAGGACAGCCTGGGCAATGAGCAGTTCTTC. This chain uses TRBV5-1 with TRBJ2-1; weak D call: TRBD1 (6 bases). V dropped 4 bases and J dropped 6 bases, with 14 bases sitting between them. The CDR3 consists of 14 residues. Per germline, CDR1 SGHRS and CDR2 YFSETQ.

The chain uses TRBV7-9 and TRBJ2-2; the match to TRBD1 covers 7 bases. From germline, CDR1 is SEHNR and CDR2 FQNEAQ (reference sequence). CDR3 size: 16 residues. V shed 5 bases, J shed 2 bases, and the junction held 8 bases outside the gene matches. This chain's CDR3 is CASSITWDSNTGELFF. CDR3 nucleotides: TGTGCCAGCAGCATAACGTGGGACAGTAACACCGGGGAGCTGTTTTTT.

This clone was seen just once. The V and J genes are TRBV10-2 and TRBJ2-1, with a tentative D call TRBD2 (6 bases). The V end lost 2 bases, the J end lost 8 bases, and 13 bases lay between the germline ends. The germline CDR1 and CDR2 sequences are WSHSY and SAAADI. The CDR3 is 14 amino acids. This CDR3 is CASSEPTRLDEQFF. In DNA form, the CDR3 reads TGCGCCAGCAGTGAGCCAACTAGACTAGATGAGCAGTTCTTC.

CDR3 residues: CASSISSATNEKLFF. The CDR3 DNA reads TGTGCCAGTAGTATTTCCTCTGCAACTAATGAAAAACTGTTTTTT. V and J are TRBV19 and TRBJ1-4; no clear D gene. The ends were cut back, 3 bases at V and 0 bases at J, with 8 bases in the middle. The CDR3 totals 15 residues. Per the germline V gene, CDR1 is LNHDA and CDR2 is SQIVND (reference sequence).

CDR3 loop: CASSPLAGGMNEQFF. For the CDR3, the DNA is TGTGCCAGCAGCCCCCTAGCGGGGGGAATGAATGAGCAGTTCTTC. V gene TRBV7-3 combines with J gene TRBJ2-1; 11 positions match TRBD2. The trim removed 5 bases at V and 7 bases at J, leaving 7 bases unmatched. Germline CDR1 and CDR2: SGHTA and FQGTGA. This CDR3 comprises 15 residues.

The chain combines TRBV5-1 with TRBJ1-4, with TRBD1 identical over 8 bases. The CDR3 totals 16 residues. Germline lookup yields CDR1 SGHRS and CDR2 YFSETQ. J lost 10 bases, V lost 4 bases, and 15 bases had no gene match. The CDR3: CASSPTRDRNPSKLFF. DNA for the CDR3: TGCGCCAGCAGCCCTACCCGGGACAGGAACCCGTCAAAACTGTTTTTT.

This clone was picked up one time. The chain couples TRBV7-2 to TRBJ1-1, with D perhaps matching TRBD1 (6 bases). Germline lookup yields CDR1 SGHTA and CDR2 FQGNSA. This CDR3 is built from 13 residues. V was clipped by 5 bases and J by 1 base, with 8 bases between them. The CDR3 sequence: CASSGQRNTEAFF. In nucleotides, the CDR3 is TGTGCCAGCAGCGGACAGAGGAACACTGAAGCTTTCTTT.

This sequence joins TRBV5-1 and TRBJ2-2, with 7 bases lining up with TRBD2. The germline gives CDR1 SGHRS, CDR2 YFSETQ. Unmatched junction bases numbered 3, after V lost 1 base and J lost 0 bases. The CDR3 totals 16 residues. CDR3 sequence (DNA): TGCGCCAGCAGCTTGATTGCGGGGGCGAACACCGGGGAGCTGTTTTTT. It yields the protein CASSLIAGANTGELFF.